This TCR beta chain was sequenced during a study of cytomegalovirus exposure and HLA in healthy donors. The PCR contained 60 Vbeta and 13 Jbeta primers. Profiled with immunoSEQ multiplex PCR; TCRdb holds only in-frame clones, not every one. There are over 55,000 clones in the sample; roughly 78% occur only once, and 4% to 5.5% lies in the top ten. The count of this clone is one. Its antigen is as yet unknown. The CDR3 is made up of 15 amino acids. Germline values: CDR1 SQVTM, CDR2 ANQGSEA. The V end was cut by 7 bases, the J end by 0 bases, with 19 bases between. General observations from the study: Links to common viral pathogens appeared, in a later analysis, for several of the most significant clusters. A link between a missense DCLRE1C variant and TCR beta V- and J-gene trimming emerged from a later analysis.

This sequence joins TRBV29-1 and TRBJ2-7; D unclear. Sequenced: PBMCs. The receptor was isolated from a woman under 40 in good health and CMV-seronegative. Here the CDR3 DNA reads TGCAGCGGGTGGATTGTCGCGGCGAGCTCCTACGAGCAGTACTTC. Translated: CSGWIVAASSYEQYF.